This TCR beta chain is from a study of blood T cell repertoires in COVID-19. As for the study in general: Spain, Italy and the United States supplied samples that represented acute and convalescent COVID-19.

The CDR3 has 18 residues. Trimming took 4 bases from V and 4 from J, leaving 23 bases between them. Germline CDR1 and CDR2: LGHDT and YNNKEL (reference sequence). This clone has just one count. Only in-frame clones appear in the TCRdb table, and some are missing; sequencing was by immunoSEQ multiplex PCR. Among some 200,000 clones listed, 83% were seen once. Sequencing used peripheral blood. The TCR sequence derives from a woman aged 25 to 45 with COVID-19, enrolled during active disease. The gene calls are TRBV3-1 (or the pseudogene TRBV3-2) and TRBJ2-1; perhaps TRBD1 as D (5 bases). CDR3 sequence (DNA): TGTGCCAGCAGCCCCCCCTTCCCGGTGACAGAAAGTTACAATGAGCAGTTCTTC. This codes for CASSPPFPVTESYNEQFF.